A selection of T cell receptor beta chains follows, all from one sample in a study of T cell responses to AZD1222 COVID-19 vaccine. Clones were sequenced by immunoSEQ multiplex PCR, and TCRdb holds only the in-frame ones, with some missing. Counted here are more than 95,000 clones, about 86% occurring once; the ten biggest clones make up under 20%. The sequences come from peripheral blood, collected 28 days after the second AZD1222 dose. These receptor sequences come from an adult who received the AZD1222 COVID-19 vaccine. Both conserved end residues are part of each CDR3. The D gene is left open where the match is weak. Size tells how often a clone was seen (once, few, many) or the class of an expanded clone, and some rows leave it out.

len,j_gene,abundance,v_gene,d_gene,CDR3nt,CDR3aa
13,TRBJ2-3,few,TRBV30,TRBD1,TGTGCACAGGGCAGGGGGCTTCCAGATACGCAGTATTTT,CAQGRGLPDTQYF
14,TRBJ2-1,once,TRBV30,TRBD1,TGTGCCTGGAGCAACGGACAGGGGAGGAATGAGCAGTTCTTC,CAWSNGQGRNEQFF
14,TRBJ1-1,NA,TRBV6-5,TRBD1,TGTGCCAGCAGTTACTCGAGGGGGCTGACTGAAGCTTTCTTT,CASSYSRGLTEAFF
12,TRBJ1-4,NA,TRBV15,NA,TGTGCCACCAGCAGAGATTCCGGACAGAGGGTTTTT,CATSRDSGQRVF
13,TRBJ2-7,medium-sized,TRBV9,NA,TGTGCCAGCAGCGCCGGGTCCCCGGGGGAGCAGTACTTC,CASSAGSPGEQYF
16,TRBJ2-2,few,TRBV3-1/TRBV3-2,NA,TGTGCCAGCAGCCAATGGGCAGGAACGAACACCGGGGAGCTGTTTTTT,CASSQWAGTNTGELFF
17,TRBJ1-5,once,TRBV6-6,TRBD1,TGTGCCAGCAGTCCCTACCCCGGACAGGGGGCGGGGCAGCCCCAGCATTTT,CASSPYPGQGAGQPQHF
15,TRBJ2-2,NA,TRBV7-3,TRBD1,TGTGCCAGCAGGCCCGGGACAGGAGGAGCCGGGGAGCTGTTTTTT,CASRPGTGGAGELFF
14,TRBJ1-5,NA,TRBV7-9,NA,TGTGCCAGCAGCTTAGTGGGCAACAATCAGCCCCAGCATTTT,CASSLVGNNQPQHF
13,TRBJ2-5,NA,TRBV7-2,NA,TGTGCCAGCAGCCGGACAGCGGCAGAGACCCAGTACTTC,CASSRTAAETQYF
15,TRBJ2-1,once,TRBV10-1,TRBD1,TGCGCCAGCAGTGTTACCGGGACAGGGTTCGATGAGCAGTTCTTC,CASSVTGTGFDEQFF
13,TRBJ2-7,NA,TRBV9,NA,TGTGCCAGCAGCGTAGGGCAGACCTACGAGCAGTACTTC,CASSVGQTYEQYF
15,TRBJ2-3,NA,TRBV11-2,TRBD1,TGTGCCAGCAGACACAAGGGACAGAGCACAGATACGCAGTATTTT,CASRHKGQSTDTQYF
15,TRBJ2-1,few,TRBV4-3,NA,TGCGCCAGCAGCCAAGATCTGGGGCTCTACAATGAGCAGTTCTTC,CASSQDLGLYNEQFF
15,TRBJ1-1,NA,TRBV9,NA,TGTGCCAGCAGCGTAGGGTTAAGGGGGGACACTGAAGCTTTCTTT,CASSVGLRGDTEAFF
15,TRBJ2-1,NA,TRBV2,TRBD2,TGTGCCAGCAGTGCAGGGACTAGCGGCTACAATGAGCAGTTCTTC,CASSAGTSGYNEQFF
12,TRBJ2-7,NA,TRBV13,NA,TGTGCCACCGGGTTCAACTCCTACGAGCAGTACTTC,CATGFNSYEQYF
14,TRBJ2-7,few,TRBV7-9,NA,TGTGCCAGCAGCACAGGGAAAACAGCCGCCGCTCAGTACTTC,CASSTGKTAAAQYF
18,TRBJ1-2,NA,TRBV29-1,NA,TGCAGCGCCCGGCCCGTAGGGCTTAACTCAGTGGCTAACTATGGCTACACCTTC,CSARPVGLNSVANYGYTF
16,TRBJ2-3,NA,TRBV27,NA,TGTGCCAGCAGTTTATCCGCGGGGATGGGCACAGATACGCAGTATTTT,CASSLSAGMGTDTQYF
15,TRBJ2-1,NA,TRBV11-2,TRBD1,TGTGCCAGCAGCTTACAGGGGGCCTCCTACAATGAGCAGTTCTTC,CASSLQGASYNEQFF
12,TRBJ2-1,once,TRBV19,NA,TGTGCCAGTAGTCCAACAGCGAATGAGCAGTTCTTC,CASSPTANEQFF
14,TRBJ1-1,NA,TRBV27,TRBD1,TGTGCCAGCAGACCGGGACAGACTAACACTGAAGCTTTCTTT,CASRPGQTNTEAFF
17,TRBJ1-6,few,TRBV23-1,TRBD1,TGCGCCAGCAGTCAGCCAGGGGGCCCATACCCATATTCACCCCTCCACTTT,CASSQPGGPYPYSPLHF
15,TRBJ1-5,NA,TRBV6-5,NA,TGTGCCAGCAGTTCCGGCGGGGCGACGGATCAGCCCCAGCATTTT,CASSSGGATDQPQHF
17,TRBJ1-5,NA,TRBV19,NA,TGTGCCACCCCGACCCCCAACGACAGCTATAGCAATCAGCCCCAGCATTTT,CATPTPNDSYSNQPQHF
18,TRBJ2-7,NA,TRBV10-3,NA,TGTGCCATCAGTTCAGGGATGGCCGGGACGGGGGCGGCCTACGAGCAGTACTTC,CAISSGMAGTGAAYEQYF
14,TRBJ1-2,NA,TRBV19,NA,TGTGCCAGTAGTATAGATCTCGGGACTACTGGCTACACCTTC,CASSIDLGTTGYTF
15,TRBJ2-3,once,TRBV11-2,NA,TGTGCCAGCAGCTTAGTGAATCCGGGGGCAGATACGCAGTATTTT,CASSLVNPGADTQYF
16,TRBJ2-7,NA,TRBV5-1,NA,TGCGCCAGCAGCTTGGCCCTTCAGGGGGGTTCCTACGAGCAGTACTTC,CASSLALQGGSYEQYF
17,TRBJ2-7,once,TRBV7-2,TRBD2,TGTGCCAGCAGCTCCCGAGCTAGCGGGGTAATCTCCTACGAGCAGTACTTC,CASSSRASGVISYEQYF
16,TRBJ1-2,NA,TRBV5-1,NA,TGCGCCAGCAGCTTGGAGGGCAGGGGACACAACTATGGCTACACCTTC,CASSLEGRGHNYGYTF
15,TRBJ1-1,NA,TRBV6-1,NA,TGTGCCAGCAGTGAAAGCAGGGGCAGCCCCCGGGAAGCTTTCTTT,CASSESRGSPREAFF
14,TRBJ2-7,NA,TRBV27,TRBD2,TGTGCCAGCAGACTCAGCGGGGGGTCCCACGAGCAGTACTTC,CASRLSGGSHEQYF
12,TRBJ2-3,few,TRBV12-3/TRBV12-4,NA,TGTGCCAGCAGCCAAGACTCAACCTGGCAGTATTTT,CASSQDSTWQYF
13,TRBJ2-2,NA,TRBV6-5,NA,TGTGCCAGCAACCTCAGGGACACCGGGGAGCTGTTTTTT,CASNLRDTGELFF
15,TRBJ1-2,NA,TRBV10-3,TRBD1,TGTGCCATCAGTGCGGAGACAGGGGGCAACTATGGCTACACCTTC,CAISAETGGNYGYTF
13,TRBJ1-5,NA,TRBV6-4,NA,TGTGCCAGCAGTCCCGACAGCAATCAGCCCCAGCATTTT,CASSPDSNQPQHF
13,TRBJ2-3,NA,TRBV27,NA,TGTGCCAGCAGTCGGACTCTAACAGATACGCAGTATTTT,CASSRTLTDTQYF
14,TRBJ1-5,NA,TRBV10-3,NA,TGTGCCATCAGTGATGGGGCAGCGGGTCAGCCCCAGCATTTT,CAISDGAAGQPQHF
13,TRBJ1-1,NA,TRBV29-1,NA,TGCAGCGTGGCATACAGGGAGGACACTGAAGCTTTCTTT,CSVAYREDTEAFF
12,TRBJ1-2,NA,TRBV11-2,NA,TGTGCCAGCAGCTTATTTGACAGTGGCTACACCTTC,CASSLFDSGYTF
13,TRBJ2-7,NA,TRBV12-3/TRBV12-4,NA,TGTGCCAGCAGTTTCCACGGGCCCTACGAGCAGTACTTC,CASSFHGPYEQYF
13,TRBJ2-5,once,TRBV5-4,NA,TGTGCCAGCAGCTTGGCTGGCGGAGAGACCCAGTACTTC,CASSLAGGETQYF
12,TRBJ2-3,once,TRBV2,NA,TGTGCCAGCAGTGCAGGGACAGATACGCAGTATTTT,CASSAGTDTQYF
16,TRBJ1-5,NA,TRBV10-3,TRBD1,TGTGCCATCAGCCAGGGACAGCAAAATAGCAATCAGCCCCAGCATTTT,CAISQGQQNSNQPQHF
17,TRBJ2-5,NA,TRBV6-2/TRBV6-3,TRBD2,TGTGCCAGCAGCTACTACGGACTAGCGGGGGGGCTGGAGACCCAGTACTTC,CASSYYGLAGGLETQYF